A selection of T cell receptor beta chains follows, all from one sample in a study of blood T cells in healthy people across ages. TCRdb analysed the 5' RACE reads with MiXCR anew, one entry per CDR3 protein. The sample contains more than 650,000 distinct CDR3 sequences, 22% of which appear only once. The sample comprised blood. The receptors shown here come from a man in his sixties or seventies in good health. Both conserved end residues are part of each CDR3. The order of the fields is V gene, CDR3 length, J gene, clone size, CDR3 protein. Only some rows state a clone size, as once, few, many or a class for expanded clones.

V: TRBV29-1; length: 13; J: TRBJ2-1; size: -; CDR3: CSALLAGVYEQFF
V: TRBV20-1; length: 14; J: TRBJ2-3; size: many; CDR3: CSARVPGTTDTQYF
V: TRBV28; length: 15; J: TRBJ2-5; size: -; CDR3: CASTHGLSLSETQYF
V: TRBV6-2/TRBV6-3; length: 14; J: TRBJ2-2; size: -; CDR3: CASSLPTNTGELFF
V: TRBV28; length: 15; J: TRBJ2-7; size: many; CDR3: CASRSYHRDIYEQYF
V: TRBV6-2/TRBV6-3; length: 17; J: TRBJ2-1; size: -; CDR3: CASPGLAGGTLFDEQFF
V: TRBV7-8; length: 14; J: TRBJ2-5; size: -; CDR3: CATLRGRGQETQYF
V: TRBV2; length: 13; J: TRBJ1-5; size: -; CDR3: CASRRNREQPQHF
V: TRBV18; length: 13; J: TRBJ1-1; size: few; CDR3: CASSPGTGTEAFF
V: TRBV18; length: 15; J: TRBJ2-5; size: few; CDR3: CASSPQEASLETQYF
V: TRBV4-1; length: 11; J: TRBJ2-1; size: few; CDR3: CASSQELEQFF
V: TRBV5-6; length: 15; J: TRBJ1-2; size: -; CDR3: CAGSLRQRVNYGYTF
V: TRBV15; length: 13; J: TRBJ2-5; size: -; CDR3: CATTPQFRETQYF
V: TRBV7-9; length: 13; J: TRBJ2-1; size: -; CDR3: CASSLVSPNEQFF
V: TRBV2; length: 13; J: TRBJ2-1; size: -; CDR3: CASSDGMSNEQFF
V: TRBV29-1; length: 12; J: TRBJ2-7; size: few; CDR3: CSATGIFYEQYF
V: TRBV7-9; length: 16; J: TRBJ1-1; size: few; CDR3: CASSPWTGGLNTEAFF
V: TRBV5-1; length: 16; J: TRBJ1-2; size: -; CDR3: CASSPRAGQFINGYTF
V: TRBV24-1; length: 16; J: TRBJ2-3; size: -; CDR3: CATSDRDRGGTDTQYF
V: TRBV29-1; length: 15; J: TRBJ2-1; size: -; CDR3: CSVKRASGGSKEQFF
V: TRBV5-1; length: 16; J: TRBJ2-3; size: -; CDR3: CASSFLQDGSTDTQYF
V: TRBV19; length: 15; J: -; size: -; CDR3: CASSIDSTGSYEQYF
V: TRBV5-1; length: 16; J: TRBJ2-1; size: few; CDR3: CASSVRLAGGYNEQFF
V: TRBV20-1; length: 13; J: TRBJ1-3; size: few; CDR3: CSATTGAGNTIYF
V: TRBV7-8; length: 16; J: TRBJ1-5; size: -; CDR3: CASSLLGRGLNQPQHF
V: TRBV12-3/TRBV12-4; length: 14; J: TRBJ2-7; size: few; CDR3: CASSFRLAGDEQYF
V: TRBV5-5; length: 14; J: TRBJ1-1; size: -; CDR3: CASSLTPGIAEAFF
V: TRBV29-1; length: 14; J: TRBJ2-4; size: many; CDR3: CSVEDSYRANIQYF
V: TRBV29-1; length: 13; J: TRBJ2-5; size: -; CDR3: CSVQRQGTETQYF
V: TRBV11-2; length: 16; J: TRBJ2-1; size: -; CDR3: CASSWLAGTPYNEQFF
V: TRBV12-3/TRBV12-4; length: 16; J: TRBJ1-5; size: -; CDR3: CASSSWTGGEGQPQHF
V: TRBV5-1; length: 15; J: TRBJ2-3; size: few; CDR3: CASSQRDRRADTQYF
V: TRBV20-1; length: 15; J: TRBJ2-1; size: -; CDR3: CSARDERRTYNEQFF
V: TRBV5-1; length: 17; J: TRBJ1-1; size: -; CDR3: CASRDPGTGGLDTEAFF
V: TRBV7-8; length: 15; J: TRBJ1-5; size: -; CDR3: CASSFGGIGNQPQHF
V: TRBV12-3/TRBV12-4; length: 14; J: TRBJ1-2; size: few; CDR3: CASSFPLGAGGYTF
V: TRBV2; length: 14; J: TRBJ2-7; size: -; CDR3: CASRAPGGHYEQYF
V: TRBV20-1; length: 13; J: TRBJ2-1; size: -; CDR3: CSASLLAGYEQFF
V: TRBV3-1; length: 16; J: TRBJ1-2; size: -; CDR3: CASSQAGTSTPYGYTF
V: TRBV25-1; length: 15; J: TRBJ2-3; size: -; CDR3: CASSTSADYGDTQYF
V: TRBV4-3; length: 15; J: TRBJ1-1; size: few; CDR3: CASSQEEGASTEAFF